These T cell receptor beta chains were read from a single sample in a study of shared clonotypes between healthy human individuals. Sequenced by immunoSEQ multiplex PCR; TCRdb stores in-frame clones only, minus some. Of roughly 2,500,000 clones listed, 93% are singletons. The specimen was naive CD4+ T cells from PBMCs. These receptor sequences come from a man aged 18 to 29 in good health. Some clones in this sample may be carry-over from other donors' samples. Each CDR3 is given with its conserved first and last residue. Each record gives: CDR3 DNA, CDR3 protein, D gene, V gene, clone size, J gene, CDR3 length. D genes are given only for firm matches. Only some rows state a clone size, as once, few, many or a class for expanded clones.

TGTGCCAGCTCACCACCGAACTTTGGATCGGGACAGGGCGAAGCTTTCTTT,CASSPPNFGSGQGEAFF,TRBD1,TRBV18,.,TRBJ1-1,17
TGTGCCAGCAGAAGTACGTACGAGCAGTACTTC,CASRSTYEQYF,.,TRBV6-1,.,TRBJ2-7,11
TGTGCCAGCAGCCAAAAGGAACGGGACTTCACAGATACGCAGTATTTT,CASSQKERDFTDTQYF,.,TRBV14,.,TRBJ2-3,16
TGCGCCAGCAGCTTGGGGCAGGGAGCCTCCTATGGCTACACCTTC,CASSLGQGASYGYTF,.,TRBV5-1,.,TRBJ1-2,15
TGTGCCAGCAGCTTAGACAGGTACTCCTACGAGCAGTACTTC,CASSLDRYSYEQYF,.,TRBV11-2,.,TRBJ2-7,14
TGCAGCGTGCGACAGGGGAACTATGGCTACACCTTC,CSVRQGNYGYTF,TRBD1,TRBV29-1,.,TRBJ1-2,12
TGCGCCAGCAGCCTCCCCACCATAAACAATGAGCAGTTCTTC,CASSLPTINNEQFF,.,TRBV5-1,.,TRBJ2-1,14
TGTGCCAGCAGTTCCGTGCGGACAGGGACCGAGACCCAGTACTTC,CASSSVRTGTETQYF,TRBD1,TRBV25-1,.,TRBJ2-5,15
TGTGCCAGCAGTGAAGTGGCAGGGGGCTTGAGGACCGGGGAGCTGTTTTTT,CASSEVAGGLRTGELFF,TRBD1,TRBV2,few,TRBJ2-2,17
TGCGCCAGCAAGAGCGAATCCTACAATGAGCAGTTCTTC,CASKSESYNEQFF,.,TRBV5-1,.,TRBJ2-1,13
TGTGCCAGCAGTGAGAGGACAGGGGGCGCCCACGTCTATGGCTACACCTTC,CASSERTGGAHVYGYTF,TRBD1,TRBV6-1,.,TRBJ1-2,17